This T cell receptor (beta chain) was sequenced in a study of T cells in tumors after PD-1 blockade. As for the study in general: No patient had prior checkpoint blockade, systemic immunosuppression, or radiotherapy within 4 weeks. Daily vismodegib 150 mg continued in a subset of anti-PD-1-treated patients. Peripheral blood samples averaged 36,536 unique clonotypes and some 120,000 templates.

Study-wide findings and caveats: Some novel exhausted tumor clones appeared in pre-treatment blood, suggesting peripheral recruitment.

Repertoires were generated with immunoSEQ multiplex PCR, while TCRdb's copy carries only in-frame clones and drops some. This repertoire shows about 33,000 clones, around 80% found once; its top ten account for 38%. As to this clone: The target antigen is unknown.

Germline V lookup: CDR1 SGHTA, CDR2 FQGTGA. The CDR3 is made up of 15 amino acids. Germline trimming cut 2 bases from V and 2 bases from J; bases unmatched to any gene: 3. Here the sequenced sample was PBMCs, taken before anti-PD-1 treatment. This receptor was taken from a human donor with basal cell carcinoma. V usage is TRBV7-3 and J usage is TRBJ2-1; 7 positions match TRBD2. The CDR3 is CASSLGLAAYNEQFF. CDR3 nucleotides: TGTGCCAGCAGCTTAGGGCTAGCGGCCTACAATGAGCAGTTCTTC.